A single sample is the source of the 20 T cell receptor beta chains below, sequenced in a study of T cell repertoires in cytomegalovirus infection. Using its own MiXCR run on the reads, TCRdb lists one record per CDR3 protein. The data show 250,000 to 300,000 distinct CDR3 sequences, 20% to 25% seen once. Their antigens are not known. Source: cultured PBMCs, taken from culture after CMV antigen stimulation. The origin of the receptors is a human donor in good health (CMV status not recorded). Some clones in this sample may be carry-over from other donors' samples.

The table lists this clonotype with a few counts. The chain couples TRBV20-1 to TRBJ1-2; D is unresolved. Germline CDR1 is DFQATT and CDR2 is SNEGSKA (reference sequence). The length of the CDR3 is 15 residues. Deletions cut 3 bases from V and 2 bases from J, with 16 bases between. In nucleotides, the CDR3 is TGCAGTGCTAGTTTTGTGGAAGTCCCAAACTATGGCTACACCTTC. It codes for CSASFVEVPNYGYTF.

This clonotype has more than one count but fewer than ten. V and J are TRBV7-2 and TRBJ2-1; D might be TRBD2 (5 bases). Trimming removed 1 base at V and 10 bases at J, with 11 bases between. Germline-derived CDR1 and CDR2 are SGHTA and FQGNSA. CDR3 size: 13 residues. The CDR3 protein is CASSLGIRREQFF. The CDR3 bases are TGTGCCAGCAGCTTAGGGATCCGGAGGGAGCAGTTCTTC. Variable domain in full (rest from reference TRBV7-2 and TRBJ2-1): GAGVSQSPSNKVTEKGKDVELRCDPISGHTALYWYRQSLGQGLEFLIYFQGNSAPDKSGLPSDRFSAERTGGSVSTLTIQRTQQEDSAVYLCASSLGIRREQFFGPGTRLTVL.

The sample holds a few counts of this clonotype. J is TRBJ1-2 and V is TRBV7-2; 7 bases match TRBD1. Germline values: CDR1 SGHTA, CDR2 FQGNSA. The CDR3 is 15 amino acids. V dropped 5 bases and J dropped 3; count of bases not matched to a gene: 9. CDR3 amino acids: CASSGGTAGYYGYTF. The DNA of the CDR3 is TGTGCCAGCAGCGGCGGGACAGCAGGTTACTATGGCTACACCTTC.

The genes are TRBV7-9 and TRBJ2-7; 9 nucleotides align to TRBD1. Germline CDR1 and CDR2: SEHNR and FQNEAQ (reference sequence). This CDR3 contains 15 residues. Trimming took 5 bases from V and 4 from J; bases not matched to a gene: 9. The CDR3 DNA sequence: TGTGCCAGCAGCCCAGGGGGACAGGGCCAGTACGAGCAGTACTTC. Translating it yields CASSPGGQGQYEQYF. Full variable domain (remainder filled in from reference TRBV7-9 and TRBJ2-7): DTGVSQNPRHKITKRGQNVTFRCDPISEHNRLYWYRQTLGQGPEFLTYFQNEAQLEKSRLLSDRFSAERPKGSFSTLEIQRTEQGDSAMYLCASSPGGQGQYEQYFGPGTRLTVT.

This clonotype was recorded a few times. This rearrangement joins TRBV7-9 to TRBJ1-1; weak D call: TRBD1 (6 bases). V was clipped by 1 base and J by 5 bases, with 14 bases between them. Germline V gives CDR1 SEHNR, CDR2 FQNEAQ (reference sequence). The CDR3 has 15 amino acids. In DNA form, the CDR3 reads TGTGCCAGCAGCTTAGTCCCTTGGCAGGGGACTGAAGCTTTCTTT. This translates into CASSLVPWQGTEAFF. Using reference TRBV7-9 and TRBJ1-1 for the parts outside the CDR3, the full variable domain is DTGVSQNPRHKITKRGQNVTFRCDPISEHNRLYWYRQTLGQGPEFLTYFQNEAQLEKSRLLSDRFSAERPKGSFSTLEIQRTEQGDSAMYLCASSLVPWQGTEAFFGQGTRLTVV.

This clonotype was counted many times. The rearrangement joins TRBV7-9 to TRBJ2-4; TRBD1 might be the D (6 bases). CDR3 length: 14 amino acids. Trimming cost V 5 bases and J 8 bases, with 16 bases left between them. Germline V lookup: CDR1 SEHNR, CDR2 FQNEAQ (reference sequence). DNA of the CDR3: TGTGCCAGCAGCATAGACAGGAGCCCCGACATTCAGTACTTC. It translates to CASSIDRSPDIQYF.

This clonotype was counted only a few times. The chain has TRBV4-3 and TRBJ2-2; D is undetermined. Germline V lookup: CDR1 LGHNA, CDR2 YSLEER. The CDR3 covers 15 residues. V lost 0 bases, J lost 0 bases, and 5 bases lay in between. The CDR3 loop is CASSQETANTGELFF. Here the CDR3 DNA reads TGCGCCAGCAGCCAAGAGACGGCGAACACCGGGGAGCTGTTTTTT.

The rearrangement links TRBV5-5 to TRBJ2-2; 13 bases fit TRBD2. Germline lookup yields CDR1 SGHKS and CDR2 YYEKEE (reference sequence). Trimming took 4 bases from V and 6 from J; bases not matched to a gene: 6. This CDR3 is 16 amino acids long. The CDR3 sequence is CASSPTSGRAPGELFF. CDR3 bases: TGTGCCAGCAGCCCAACTAGCGGGAGGGCCCCCGGGGAGCTGTTTTTT.

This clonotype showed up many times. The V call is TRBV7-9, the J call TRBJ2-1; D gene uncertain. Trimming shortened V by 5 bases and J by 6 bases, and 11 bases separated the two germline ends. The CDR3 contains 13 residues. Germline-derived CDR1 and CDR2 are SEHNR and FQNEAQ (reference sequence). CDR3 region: CASSPPRPNEQFF. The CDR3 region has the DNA TGTGCCAGCAGCCCCCCCAGACCCAATGAGCAGTTCTTC.

CDR3 DNA: TGCGCCAGCAGCCAAGTGGGGGACTGTAATGAAAAACTGTTTTTT. Its translation: CASSQVGDCNEKLFF. This sequence joins TRBV4-3 and TRBJ1-4, with a weak D call TRBD1 (5 bases). Trimming removed 1 base at V and 4 bases at J, with 10 bases between. CDR1 LGHNA and CDR2 YSLEER come from the germline V gene. This CDR3 region has 15 residues.

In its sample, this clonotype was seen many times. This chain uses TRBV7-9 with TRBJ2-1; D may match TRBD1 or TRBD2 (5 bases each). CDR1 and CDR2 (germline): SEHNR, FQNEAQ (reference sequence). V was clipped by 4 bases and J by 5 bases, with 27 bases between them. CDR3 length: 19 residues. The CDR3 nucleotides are TGTGCCAGCAGCTCCTCCACGGGGCGCGGCTGGCGACACAACAATGAGCAGTTCTTC. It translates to CASSSSTGRGWRHNNEQFF.

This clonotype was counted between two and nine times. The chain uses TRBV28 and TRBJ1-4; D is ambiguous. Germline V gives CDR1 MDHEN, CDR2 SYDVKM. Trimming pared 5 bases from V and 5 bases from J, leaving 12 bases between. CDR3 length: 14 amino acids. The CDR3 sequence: CASSATPSNEKLFF. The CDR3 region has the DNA TGTGCCAGCAGTGCTACTCCGTCAAATGAAAAACTGTTTTTT.

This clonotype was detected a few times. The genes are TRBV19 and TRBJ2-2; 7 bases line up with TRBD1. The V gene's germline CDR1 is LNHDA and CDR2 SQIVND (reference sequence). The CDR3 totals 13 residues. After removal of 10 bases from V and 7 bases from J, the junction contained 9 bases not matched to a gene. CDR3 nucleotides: TGTGCCAAAAAGGAACAGGGGCACGGGGAGCTGTTTTTT. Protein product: CAKKEQGHGELFF. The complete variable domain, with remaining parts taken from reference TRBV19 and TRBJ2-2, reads DGGITQSPKYLFRKEGQNVTLSCEQNLNHDAMYWYRQDPGQGLRLIYYSQIVNDFQKGDIAEGYSVSREKKESFPLTVTSAQKNPTAFYLCAKKEQGHGELFFGEGSRLTVL.

This chain's CDR3 is CASSYSPRSYEQYV. The DNA for the CDR3 is TGTGCCAGCAGTTATTCTCCGCGGAGCTACGAGCAGTACGTC. The chain couples TRBV6-2 or TRBV6-3 to TRBJ2-7; D uncertain. This CDR3 has 14 amino acids. V was cut by 3 bases and J by 3 bases, with 12 bases left in between. CDR1 and CDR2 from the germline V gene are MNHEY and SVGEGT.

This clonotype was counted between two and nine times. CDR3 coding DNA: TGTGCCAGCAGACGGGACAGGGACCGCGAGCAGTACGTC. This codes for CASRRDRDREQYV. The chain links TRBV6-6 to TRBJ2-7, with TRBD1 matching 9 bases. CDR3 length: 13 residues. Per germline, CDR1 MNHNY and CDR2 SVGAGI (reference sequence). Trimming cost V 6 bases and J 6 bases; bases outside gene matches: 6.

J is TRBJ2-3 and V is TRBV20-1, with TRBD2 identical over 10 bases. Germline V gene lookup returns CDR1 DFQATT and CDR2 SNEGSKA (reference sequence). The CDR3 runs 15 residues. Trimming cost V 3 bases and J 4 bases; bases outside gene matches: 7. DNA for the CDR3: TGCAGTGCTAGTGTTGCTAGCGGGAGATCAGATACGCAGTATTTT. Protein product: CSASVASGRSDTQYF.

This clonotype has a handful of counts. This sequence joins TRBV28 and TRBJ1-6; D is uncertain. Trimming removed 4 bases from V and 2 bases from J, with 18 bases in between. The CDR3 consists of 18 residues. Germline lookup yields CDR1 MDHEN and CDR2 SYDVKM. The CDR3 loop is CASSSYLTVSTYNSPLHF. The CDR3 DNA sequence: TGTGCCAGCAGTTCATACCTCACGGTATCCACCTATAATTCACCCCTCCACTTT.

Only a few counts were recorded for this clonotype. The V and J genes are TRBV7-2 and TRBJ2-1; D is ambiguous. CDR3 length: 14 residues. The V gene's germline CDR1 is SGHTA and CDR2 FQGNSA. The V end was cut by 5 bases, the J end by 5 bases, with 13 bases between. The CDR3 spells CASSPPSSHNEQFF. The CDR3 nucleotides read TGTGCCAGCAGCCCTCCCAGCTCGCACAATGAGCAGTTCTTC.

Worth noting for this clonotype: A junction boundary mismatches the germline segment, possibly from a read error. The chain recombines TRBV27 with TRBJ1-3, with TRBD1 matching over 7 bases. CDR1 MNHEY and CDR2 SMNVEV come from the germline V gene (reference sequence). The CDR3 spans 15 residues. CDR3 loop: CASSLTGLGGNTLYF. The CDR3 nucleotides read TGTGCCAGCAGTTTGACAGGGCTAGGTGGAAACACCTTATATTTT.

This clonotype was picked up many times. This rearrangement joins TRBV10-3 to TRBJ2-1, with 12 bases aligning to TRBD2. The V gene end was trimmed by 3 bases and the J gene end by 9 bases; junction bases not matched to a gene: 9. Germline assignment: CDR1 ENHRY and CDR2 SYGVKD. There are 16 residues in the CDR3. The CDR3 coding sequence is TGTGCCATCAGTGATAGGCTAGCGGGAGGGGCGGCTGAGCAGTTCTTC. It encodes CAISDRLAGGAAEQFF.